This T cell receptor beta chain stems from a study of siplizumab effects on memory and regulatory T cells. General observations from the study: Memory cells seemed less diverse than naive T cells, which also seemed major contributors to the alloresponse. Suppressive function of proliferating Tregs from siplizumab cultures was not confirmed. Alloreactive sequences traceable to unstimulated CD4+ memory cells were significantly reduced by siplizumab. Naive or memory phenotype was unassignable for roughly 75-96% of proliferating CD4+ or CD8+ clones.

Concerning this clone itself: Its antigen remains unknown.

Trimming stripped 8 bases from V and 7 bases from J, with 17 bases between. In germline, CDR1 is LNHNV, CDR2 YYDKDF (reference sequence). The CDR3 loop spans 13 amino acids. Clones were sequenced by immunoSEQ multiplex PCR, and TCRdb holds only the in-frame ones, with some missing. The sample carries roughly 100,000 clones, approximately 93% recorded once. This clonotype was obtained from a human donor in good health. V usage is TRBV15 and J usage is TRBJ1-2, with D perhaps matching TRBD1 (6 bases). Material for sequencing was CD8+ T cells sorted from blood. The chain's CDR3 is CATGIGGRGGYTF. The CDR3 bases are TGTGCCACCGGAATTGGGGGGCGGGGTGGCTACACCTTC.